This T cell receptor beta chain was captured by sequencing in a study of CD8+ T cells in alopecia areata. Study-level results: Possibly because of HLA-related factors, TCR sharing was less clear across patients than in mice. More clonal than normal scalp was lesional scalp, particularly alopecia totalis/universalis.

Collection of lesional scalp punch biopsies and peripheral blood was performed in alopecia areata patients. Investigators sorted PBMCs to obtain both CD4+ and CD8+ T cells. On this clone itself: Antigen: not known.

The CDR3 totals 14 residues. The germline V gene encodes CDR1 MDHEN and CDR2 SYDVKM. The V and J ends lost 5 bases and 8 bases respectively, with 16 bases between them. RNA extraction and reverse transcription yielded cDNA as sequencing template. Assay: immunoSEQ multiplex PCR; the TCRdb copy retains only in-frame clones and omits some. The top ten hold roughly a tenth of the sample, which has 130,000 or so clones, less than 50% seen once. Sequencing input: NKG2D-low CD8+ T cells sorted from blood. V usage is TRBV28 and J usage is TRBJ2-1; D gene ambiguous. The sequence was obtained from a human donor with alopecia areata. The CDR3 DNA reads TGTGCCAGCAGTCTCCCCTATGTAGGCGATGAGCAGTTCTTC. It is translated as CASSLPYVGDEQFF.